This T cell receptor (beta chain) was captured in a study of shared clonotypes between healthy human individuals (dated by TCRdb to the early 2020s). About the investigation overall: Three men and two women, aged 18 to 49 years, made up the cohort. To estimate repertoire size and how much clonotype sharing occurs between individuals, the study deeply sequenced the blood TCR repertoires of five healthy adults. To increase sequencing depth and limit assay-specific biases, TCR repertoire library preparation and sequencing were carried out by different laboratories using diverse techniques. For each donor, CD4 naive and CD4 memory were each given three plates, CD8 naive was given two plates, and CD8 memory was given one plate. Leukapheresis yielded between about 0.85 and 10 billion PBMCs per donor. The paper's findings and limits, for the study overall: Approximately 5% of naive CD4, around 3.6% of naive CD8, roughly 2.4% of memory CD4, and less than 0.45% of memory CD8 clonotypes were shared across a few donors. The genetic and exposure-history diversity represented was limited by the small number of donors. Naive subsets generally had larger estimated clonotype richness than memory subsets. Pairwise subsampling led to the expectation that sequencing depth would affect the degree of clonotype sharing among donors. Higher generation probabilities were observed for clonotypes shared by all four sorted-subset donors than for non-shared clonotypes. Sampling was restricted to blood, and TCR repertoires in tissues likely differ from the TCR repertoires found in blood. Rarefaction of sorted-subset datasets indicated incomplete sequencing despite the large sequencing depth.

CDR1 and CDR2 (LNHDA, SQIVND) derive from the germline V gene (reference sequence). The germline ends are 8 bases apart after V is trimmed by 3 bases and J by 3 bases. Inclusive of the bounding cysteine and phenylalanine, the CDR3 is 13 residues long. Only the CDR3 region is kept as DNA, spanning 39 bases read in frame from base 1. As to this clone: This clone's antigen is unknown. No base qualities exist here, and no much larger clone lies one base off it. Other DNA sequences in this sample translate to the same CDR3.

The donors were healthy, HIV-negative adults with no recently reported acute infections or vaccinations. Only Caucasian adults living in Nashville, Tennessee, USA were represented among the donors. CD4+ T cells were enriched through magnetic negative selection, after which naive cells were positively selected on CD45RA and the remaining negative fraction served as the memory subset. Blood was obtained by leukapheresis, after which PBMCs were separated by Ficoll-Histopaque density gradient centrifugation and cryopreserved in liquid nitrogen vapor phase. Analytical flow cytometry was used to check the purity and quantity of each magnetically sorted T cell population. Each sorted fraction had its genomic DNA isolated and then quantified by UV absorbance on a Nanodrop 2000c. Using the deep immunoSEQ assay, multiplex PCR amplified TCR CDR3 regions from genomic DNA. Genomic DNA extracted from each cell subset was distributed evenly over all wells of several immunoSEQ 96-well plates, and each plate served as one replicate. Each replicate PCR for sorted subsets received around 200 ng genomic DNA, equal to roughly 30,000 T cell genomes. Purified libraries were measured with a Qubit 3.0 fluorometer, size-checked on a Bioanalyzer 2100, and measured again with the KAPA Library Quantification kit. A separate single-read 150-cycle Illumina NextSeq 550 flow cell was used to sequence each immunoSEQ 96-well plate. The original pipeline was this. Because the immunoSEQ output included only junctional sequences and no quality scores, the filtering could not be the same as the filtering used for full-length reads. To assign V/J genes and CDR3, sequences were annotated against IMGT germline references using PyIR, a Python wrapper for IgBLAST v1.9. Reads were filtered out if the reads had weak V/J assignments (E-value above 1e-6), no CDR3, stop codons, out-of-frame junctions, or ambiguous translated residues. V3J clonotypes were defined as sequences sharing an identical inferred V gene, J gene, and CDR3 amino acid sequence. Percentage overlap between repertoires was calculated by dividing the number of shared unique clonotypes by the size of the smaller repertoire. Three approaches were used to assess repertoire richness: RTK rarefaction, the Chao1 estimator, and Recon v2.1 estimates of unobserved clonotypes. Generation probabilities were computed with OLGA for all TCRbeta clonotypes obtained by the gDNA method from a few donors. In TCRdb, the immuneACCESS table is reduced to in-frame sequences with V and J assigned. These tables do not hold every clone; where another copy was compared, an unresolved V gene accounts for under half, and the others remain unexplained. Clone size and the V and J calls come from that table; the DNA yielded D and trimming. The sample profile shows 950,000 to 1,300,000 clones; about 80% of them were found once. Of the sample, around 1.5% falls within the top ten clones.

The chain joins TRBV19 to TRBJ1-2, with the D segment identity uncertain. This TCR was recovered from a man between 18 and 35 years old in good health. The sample consisted of memory CD4+ T cells sorted from blood. This specimen's cell subset or site label, per the study, means: CD45RA-negative fraction. CDR3 loop: CASSITGYYGYTF. The nucleotides are TGTGCCAGTAGTATTACGGGATACTATGGCTACACCTTC.